This T cell receptor (beta chain) was found in a study of blood T cell repertoires in COVID-19. Recovery meant two consecutive negative NP/OP PCR tests, professional clearance, or resolved symptoms. CDR3 size: 15 residues. Germline V gene sequence: CDR1 SEHNR, CDR2 FQNEAQ (reference sequence). Trimming shortened V by 5 bases and J by 1 base, and 14 bases separated the two germline ends. Measured with immunoSEQ multiplex PCR; TCRdb has only the in-frame clones, and not every one. The table includes around 310,000 clones, nearly 90% detected once. This chain uses TRBV7-9 with TRBJ1-1, with D possibly being TRBD1 (5 bases). The origin of this receptor is a woman aged 25 to 39 who had recovered from COVID-19. The sequencing sample was made of PBMCs or T cells enriched from blood (not recorded which). The CDR3 DNA follows: TGTGCCAGCAGCACTTATGTCGGGGGGAACACTGAAGCTTTCTTT. Residues: CASSTYVGGNTEAFF. Complete variable domain (other parts from reference TRBV7-9 and TRBJ1-1): DTGVSQNPRHKITKRGQNVTFRCDPISEHNRLYWYRQTLGQGPEFLTYFQNEAQLEKSRLLSDRFSAERPKGSFSTLEIQRTEQGDSAMYLCASSTYVGGNTEAFFGQGTRLTVV.